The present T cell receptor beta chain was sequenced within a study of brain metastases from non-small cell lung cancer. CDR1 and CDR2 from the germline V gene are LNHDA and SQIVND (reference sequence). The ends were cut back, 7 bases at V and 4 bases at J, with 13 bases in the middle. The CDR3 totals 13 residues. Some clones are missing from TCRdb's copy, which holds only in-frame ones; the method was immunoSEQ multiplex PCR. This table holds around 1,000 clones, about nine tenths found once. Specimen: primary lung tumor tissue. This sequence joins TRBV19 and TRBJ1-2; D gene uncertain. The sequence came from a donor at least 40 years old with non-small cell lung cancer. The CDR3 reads CASTGGKGYGYTF. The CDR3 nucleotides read TGTGCCAGTACTGGAGGGAAAGGCTATGGCTACACCTTC.